The T cell receptor beta chain described here comes from a study of blood T cell repertoires in COVID-19. Clones were sequenced by immunoSEQ multiplex PCR, and TCRdb holds only the in-frame ones, with some missing. The profile covers about 200,000 clones, with 86% appearing a single time and approximately 5% taken by the ten largest. This CDR3 comprises 16 residues. Trimming at V came to 0 bases and at J to 0 bases, leaving 0 bases not matched to a gene. Germline V gives CDR1 SGHRS, CDR2 YFSETQ. The receptor was derived from a man in his forties with acute COVID-19. This chain joins TRBV5-1 and TRBJ2-2; TRBD1 matches 9 bases. The sample consisted of PBMCs or T cells enriched from blood (not recorded which). The CDR3 loop reads CASSLGQGANTGELFF. CDR3 coding DNA: TGCGCCAGCAGCTTGGGACAGGGGGCGAACACCGGGGAGCTGTTTTTT. Supplemented by reference TRBV5-1 and TRBJ2-2, the full variable domain reads KAGVTQTPRYLIKTRGQQVTLSCSPISGHRSVSWYQQTPGQGLQFLFEYFSETQRNKGNFPGRFSGRQFSNSRSEMNVSTLELGDSALYLCASSLGQGANTGELFFGEGSRLTVL.